Sequencing of this T cell receptor beta chain was carried out in a study of blood T cell repertoires in COVID-19. As for the study in general: The United States, Italy and Spain supplied acute and convalescent COVID-19 samples.

Method: immunoSEQ multiplex PCR; TCRdb's copy keeps in-frame clones and lacks some. There are under 110,000 clones in the sample; over 55% occur only once, and approximately 0.9% lies in the top ten. The CDR3 runs to 17 residues. Germline V gives CDR1 SGHRS, CDR2 YFSETQ. V shed 1 base and J shed 5 bases, with 21 bases lying between them. Input material: peripheral blood. The origin of this receptor is a human donor with acute or convalescent COVID-19. The donor label of this sample is uncertain. The chain employs TRBV5-1 and TRBJ2-5; D possibly corresponds to TRBD1 (6 bases). The CDR3 nucleotides read TGCGCCAGCAGCTTGAAAACAGGGTCGTCGATAGCGGAGACCCAGTACTTC. Amino acid sequence: CASSLKTGSSIAETQYF.